These 17 T cell receptor beta chains originate from one sample sequenced in a study of identical twins. From the 5' RACE reads, TCRdb called clonotypes with MiXCR, one entry per CDR3 protein. This sample has about 190,000 distinct CDR3 sequences, with approximately 15% found just once. The same data also went into a second study, on T cells expressing NK-cell markers.

Sequencing was performed on CD8+ T cells sorted from blood. These receptors were taken from a woman under 30 in good health.

This clonotype was counted at least ten times. This rearrangement joins TRBV6-5 to TRBJ2-6, with D possibly being TRBD1 (6 bases). The CDR3 length is 16 residues. Germline CDR1 is MNHEY and CDR2 is SVGAGI. The germline V and J ends were trimmed by 0 bases and 0 bases, with 6 bases remaining between them. The CDR3 DNA sequence: TGTGCCAGCAGTTACTCAGGGGGCTCTGGGGCCAACGTCCTGACTTTC. Translating gives CASSYSGGSGANVLTF.

The genes are TRBV7-9 and TRBJ2-1, with D tentatively TRBD2 (5 bases). The V gene lost 1 base and the J gene lost 10 bases, with 14 bases spanning the gap. The CDR3 runs 14 residues. Germline V gene lookup returns CDR1 SEHNR and CDR2 FQNEAQ (reference sequence). The CDR3 is CASSLGTFPWEQFF. The DNA for the CDR3 is TGTGCCAGCAGCTTAGGGACTTTCCCATGGGAGCAGTTCTTC.

This clonotype was counted between two and nine times. This chain connects TRBV12-5 to TRBJ2-7; tentatively, D is TRBD1 (5 bases). Trimming cost V 5 bases and J 3 bases, with 14 bases left between them. Looked up from germline, CDR1 is LGHNT and CDR2 is FRNRAP. The CDR3 totals 14 residues. The CDR3 spells CASGHQRQGYEQYF. DNA for the CDR3: TGTGCTAGTGGTCACCAACGGCAGGGCTACGAGCAGTACTTC.

The chain is built from TRBV25-1 and TRBJ2-5; no clear D gene. The germline gives CDR1 MGHDK, CDR2 SYGVNS. V gave up 7 bases and J gave up 13 bases, with 16 bases separating them. This CDR3 is 11 amino acids long. The CDR3 protein is CASMDPKGRYF. CDR3 bases: TGTGCCAGCATGGACCCTAAGGGCAGGTACTTC.

V is TRBV7-9 and J is TRBJ2-7; no clear D. CDR3 length: 15 residues. V was trimmed by 1 base and J by 2 bases, leaving 12 bases between them. Germline V gives CDR1 SEHNR, CDR2 FQNEAQ (reference sequence). The DNA for the CDR3 is TGTGCCAGCAGCTTAGGTATTGGCCGGCCCTACGAGCAGTACTTC. This codes for CASSLGIGRPYEQYF. Drawing the rest from reference TRBV7-9 and TRBJ2-7, the complete variable domain is DTGVSQNPRHKITKRGQNVTFRCDPISEHNRLYWYRQTLGQGPEFLTYFQNEAQLEKSRLLSDRFSAERPKGSFSTLEIQRTEQGDSAMYLCASSLGIGRPYEQYFGPGTRLTVT.

The V and J genes are TRBV27 and TRBJ2-1; 9 nucleotides match TRBD1. Germline V CDR1 and CDR2: MNHEY, SMNVEV (reference sequence). Trimming cost V 4 bases and J 6 bases; bases outside gene matches: 1. The CDR3 totals 13 residues. CDR3 sequence (DNA): TGTGCCAGCAGTTGGGACAGGGTCAATGAGCAGTTCTTC. This codes for CASSWDRVNEQFF.

The chain links TRBV7-9 to TRBJ2-7; 7 nucleotides line up with TRBD1. The germline gives CDR1 SEHNR, CDR2 FQNEAQ (reference sequence). This CDR3 has 15 amino acids. V dropped 4 bases and J dropped 5; count of bases not matched to a gene: 11. The CDR3 region is CASSSLTGDLHEQYF. The CDR3 coding sequence is TGTGCCAGCAGCTCCCTAACAGGGGACCTACACGAGCAGTACTTC. Combining the CDR3 with reference TRBV7-9 and TRBJ2-7 gives the whole variable domain DTGVSQNPRHKITKRGQNVTFRCDPISEHNRLYWYRQTLGQGPEFLTYFQNEAQLEKSRLLSDRFSAERPKGSFSTLEIQRTEQGDSAMYLCASSSLTGDLHEQYFGPGTRLTVT.

The chain recombines TRBV9 with TRBJ2-2; D is perhaps TRBD2 (6 bases). The V end was cut by 2 bases, the J end by 0 bases, with 8 bases between. In germline, CDR1 is SGDLS, CDR2 YYNGEE. This CDR3 comprises 15 residues. The CDR3 loop reads CASSVGGANTGELFF. The CDR3, as DNA: TGTGCCAGCAGCGTCGGGGGAGCGAACACCGGGGAGCTGTTTTTT.

This clonotype was seen a handful of times. This chain connects TRBV6-1 to TRBJ1-2; D gene ambiguous. The CDR3 covers 17 residues. V lost 1 base and J 2 bases, leaving 17 bases between the germline ends. Germline assignment: CDR1 MNHNS and CDR2 SASEGT. CDR3 in DNA: TGTGCCAGCAGTGAAGAGCTTCGGGTAACTCAAAACTATGGCTACACCTTC. It is translated as CASSEELRVTQNYGYTF.

A few counts support this clonotype. The gene calls are TRBV7-8 and TRBJ2-3, with 7 bases aligning to TRBD1. This CDR3 is 18 amino acids long. The junction had 13 bases not matched to a gene; V was cut back by 0 bases and J by 4 bases. The germline V gene encodes CDR1 SGHVS and CDR2 FQNEAQ. CDR3 in amino acids: CASSLAYLTGRGPDTQYF. The CDR3 DNA reads TGTGCCAGCAGCTTAGCTTATTTGACAGGGAGAGGGCCAGATACGCAGTATTTT.

There are a few counts of this clonotype. The CDR3 DNA sequence: TGTGCCAGCAGTTACGCTGGGGGAGGTCATTCACCCCTCCACTTT. Protein product: CASSYAGGGHSPLHF. V gene TRBV27 combines with J gene TRBJ1-6, with D possibly matching TRBD1 (5 bases). Trimming took 4 bases from V and 8 from J, leaving 15 bases between them. The CDR3 length is 15 residues. Germline V lookup: CDR1 MNHEY, CDR2 SMNVEV (reference sequence).

This clonotype showed up just a few times. In DNA, the CDR3 is TGTGCCAGCACCCATGTAGCGGGAGAGTTCGATGAGCAGTTCTTC. Amino acids: CASTHVAGEFDEQFF. The J gene is TRBJ2-1, the V gene TRBV12-3 or TRBV12-4, with 9 nucleotides matching TRBD2. The CDR3 runs to 15 residues. J gave up 8 bases and V 7 bases, and 12 bases lay outside the gene matches.

This clonotype was detected a few times. The chain recombines TRBV19 with TRBJ2-7, with no clear D. The V end was cut by 1 base, the J end by 5 bases, with 6 bases between. There are 12 residues in the CDR3. Germline CDR1 and CDR2: LNHDA and SQIVND (reference sequence). The CDR3 DNA follows: TGTGCCAGTAGTATAGGCGACCACGAGCAGTACTTC. Protein product: CASSIGDHEQYF.

V usage is TRBV16 and J usage is TRBJ2-7, with 8 nucleotides matching TRBD2. This CDR3 is 16 amino acids long. CDR1 and CDR2 from the germline V gene are KGHSY and FQNENV. The junction had 8 bases not matched to a gene; V was cut back by 4 bases and J by 0 bases. The CDR3 DNA is TGTGCCAGCAGCCGTGGAGCGGGAGAGAGCTCCTACGAGCAGTACTTC. It translates to CASSRGAGESSYEQYF.

The sample holds one count of this clonotype. The chain combines TRBV7-6 with TRBJ2-3, with 11 bases lining up with TRBD2. V lost 5 bases to trimming and J lost 5 bases; unmatched junction nucleotides: 6. Germline V gene lookup returns CDR1 SGHVS and CDR2 FNYEAQ. The CDR3 has 15 amino acids. The CDR3 DNA reads as TGTGCCAGCAGCGATAGCGGGGGGGCCGTAGATACGCAGTATTTT. The encoded protein is CASSDSGGAVDTQYF.

This clonotype was counted between two and nine times. J is TRBJ1-1 and V is TRBV6-2 or TRBV6-3, with D hard to call. Germline-derived CDR1 and CDR2 are MNHEY and SVGEGT. V lost 7 bases and J 0 bases, leaving 15 bases between the germline ends. This CDR3 region has 15 residues. The CDR3 nucleotides are TGTGCCAGCACTCCCGCCCGGGGAATGAACACTGAAGCTTTCTTT. This codes for CASTPARGMNTEAFF.

This sequence joins TRBV18 and TRBJ2-5; D is perhaps TRBD1 (6 bases). The CDR3 runs 16 residues. Germline V CDR1 and CDR2: KGHSH, LQKENI. The germline V and J ends were trimmed by 2 bases and 0 bases, with 13 bases remaining between them. The DNA of the CDR3 is TGTGCCAGCTCACCAAATACAGGGTCGGACCAAGAGACCCAGTACTTC. It codes for CASSPNTGSDQETQYF.